Described below is a single T cell receptor (beta chain) sequence and its context. Its specificity is not known. This sample is part of a study of shared clonotypes between healthy human individuals. Study results and limitations: Estimated clonotype richness was generally higher in naive than memory subsets.

Each sorted subset replicate got 200 ng genomic DNA, tens of thousands of genomes. TCRdb keeps only in-frame clones here, not all; method: immunoSEQ multiplex PCR. Of 150,000 to 200,000 clones listed, over 50% are singletons. J lost 2 bases, V lost 6 bases, and 3 bases had no gene match. Germline values: CDR1 SQVTM, CDR2 ANQGSEA. The CDR3 loop spans 13 amino acids. The V call is TRBV29-1, the J call TRBJ2-3; 9 nucleotides line up with TRBD1. The material sequenced was memory CD4+ T cells sorted from blood. Indicated subset: CD45RA-negative fraction. The sequence was collected from a man between 25 and 39 years old in good health. The CDR3 loop is CSVGQGNTDTQYF. The CDR3 coding sequence is TGCAGCGTAGGACAGGGGAACACAGATACGCAGTATTTT.